Listed below are T cell receptor beta chains from one sample, sequenced in a study of blood T cell repertoires in COVID-19. Sequenced by immunoSEQ multiplex PCR; TCRdb stores in-frame clones only, minus some. The sample includes roughly 100,000 clones, approximately 82% of them seen just once. The sample taken for sequencing was peripheral blood. These receptor sequences come from a man between 65 and 79 years old with acute or convalescent COVID-19. Both conserved end residues are part of each CDR3. Each record gives: V gene, J gene, D gene, clone size, CDR3 DNA, CDR3 protein. D genes are given only for firm matches. Rows may omit the clone size; those that give it use once, few, many or a size class.

v_call: TRBV29-1; j_call: TRBJ1-5; d_call: .; clone_size: .; cdr3_nt: TGCAGCGTCCCCTCAGGTAAAGTACCTTCTCAGCCCCAGCATTTT; cdr3_aa: CSVPSGKVPSQPQHF
v_call: TRBV5-8; j_call: TRBJ2-3; d_call: TRBD2; clone_size: .; cdr3_nt: TGTGCCGGCCGAACACTAGCGGGAGGTCCCAGCACAGATACGCAGTATTTT; cdr3_aa: CAGRTLAGGPSTDTQYF
v_call: TRBV24-1; j_call: TRBJ2-1; d_call: TRBD2; clone_size: .; cdr3_nt: TGTGCCACCAGTGATTTTGGGACTAGCACCAATGAGCAGTTCTTC; cdr3_aa: CATSDFGTSTNEQFF
v_call: TRBV6-6; j_call: TRBJ1-6; d_call: .; clone_size: .; cdr3_nt: TGTGCCAGCAGCCTTTTATACCAGGGGTCACCCCTCCACTTT; cdr3_aa: CASSLLYQGSPLHF
v_call: TRBV7-3; j_call: TRBJ1-6; d_call: TRBD1; clone_size: once; cdr3_nt: TGTGCCAGCAGTAACAGGGGGAATTCACCCCTCCACTTT; cdr3_aa: CASSNRGNSPLHF
v_call: TRBV5-1; j_call: TRBJ2-6; d_call: .; clone_size: .; cdr3_nt: TGCGCCAGCAGCCTCAGGACTGACTCTGGGGCCAACGTCCTGACTTTC; cdr3_aa: CASSLRTDSGANVLTF
v_call: TRBV4-2; j_call: TRBJ2-1; d_call: TRBD2; clone_size: .; cdr3_nt: TGTGCCAGCAGCCAAAGTACGAGCGGGAGCGGATACAATGAGCAGTTCTTC; cdr3_aa: CASSQSTSGSGYNEQFF
v_call: TRBV11-2; j_call: TRBJ1-2; d_call: TRBD1; clone_size: .; cdr3_nt: TGTGCCAGCAGCTTAGAGCAGGGGGCTTTGGGCTACACCTTC; cdr3_aa: CASSLEQGALGYTF
v_call: TRBV30; j_call: TRBJ2-1; d_call: TRBD1; clone_size: .; cdr3_nt: TGTGCCTGGGGTACACAGGGGGTCCTTTTTAATGAGCAGTTCTTC; cdr3_aa: CAWGTQGVLFNEQFF
v_call: TRBV12-3/TRBV12-4; j_call: TRBJ2-7; d_call: .; clone_size: .; cdr3_nt: TGTGCCAGCAGATCACAGGGACACGAGCAGTACTTC; cdr3_aa: CASRSQGHEQYF
v_call: TRBV19; j_call: TRBJ1-1; d_call: TRBD1; clone_size: few; cdr3_nt: TGTGCCAGTAGTATCAACCCGACAGGGAAAAACACTGAAGCTTTCTTT; cdr3_aa: CASSINPTGKNTEAFF
v_call: TRBV7-2; j_call: TRBJ1-3; d_call: TRBD1; clone_size: .; cdr3_nt: TGTGCCAGCTCGACAGGGGCTGGAAACACCATATATTTT; cdr3_aa: CASSTGAGNTIYF
v_call: TRBV9; j_call: TRBJ2-7; d_call: .; clone_size: .; cdr3_nt: TGTGCCAGCAGCGCCGACGCTGCAGGTCGCTACGAGCAGTACTTC; cdr3_aa: CASSADAAGRYEQYF
v_call: TRBV4-1; j_call: TRBJ2-1; d_call: .; clone_size: few; cdr3_nt: TGCGCCAGCAGCCAAGAAAAGGATCGGTCAGTTAGGGGGAATGAGCAGTTCTTC; cdr3_aa: CASSQEKDRSVRGNEQFF
v_call: TRBV6-1; j_call: TRBJ1-1; d_call: .; clone_size: once; cdr3_nt: TGTGCCAGCAGTGAAGTGGACGGGGGCACTGAAGCTTTCTTT; cdr3_aa: CASSEVDGGTEAFF
v_call: TRBV6-5; j_call: TRBJ1-4; d_call: .; clone_size: .; cdr3_nt: TGTGCCAGCGAATACCCGGGAAACAAGAAAAAACTGTTTTTT; cdr3_aa: CASEYPGNKKKLFF
v_call: TRBV21-1; j_call: TRBJ2-3; d_call: .; clone_size: .; cdr3_nt: TGTGCCAGCAGCAAAGGTGATGGAATGACTAGCGGGAGTTTAGGGGGCACAGATACGCAGTATTTT; cdr3_aa: CASSKGDGMTSGSLGGTDTQYF
v_call: TRBV10-1; j_call: TRBJ2-1; d_call: TRBD2; clone_size: .; cdr3_nt: TGCGCCAGCAATGGCGGGAGGGGGGAGGATGAGCAGTTCTTC; cdr3_aa: CASNGGRGEDEQFF
v_call: TRBV18; j_call: TRBJ1-3; d_call: .; clone_size: .; cdr3_nt: TGTGCCAGCTCAGCACTTCAGGAATCCTCGGTTTTT; cdr3_aa: CASSALQESSVF
v_call: TRBV7-9; j_call: TRBJ1-2; d_call: TRBD1; clone_size: .; cdr3_nt: TGTGCCAGCATCAGTACAGGGGTTGGCGGAGGCTACACCTTC; cdr3_aa: CASISTGVGGGYTF
v_call: TRBV18; j_call: TRBJ2-7; d_call: .; clone_size: .; cdr3_nt: TGTGCCAGCTCACCGTCAGGAAGCTCCTACGAGCAGTACTTC; cdr3_aa: CASSPSGSSYEQYF
v_call: TRBV30; j_call: TRBJ2-1; d_call: .; clone_size: .; cdr3_nt: TGTGCCTGGACTTGGGATGGAGGAGAGCAGTTCTTC; cdr3_aa: CAWTWDGGEQFF
v_call: TRBV6-2/TRBV6-3; j_call: TRBJ2-2; d_call: TRBD2; clone_size: .; cdr3_nt: TGTGCCAGCAGTTGGTCTGCGACTAGCGGGGGGACGAACACCGGGGAGCTGTTTTTT; cdr3_aa: CASSWSATSGGTNTGELFF
v_call: TRBV10-1; j_call: TRBJ1-6; d_call: .; clone_size: .; cdr3_nt: TGCGCCAGCAGTGAAGATAGGAGGGTTGGATCACCCCTCCACTTT; cdr3_aa: CASSEDRRVGSPLHF
v_call: TRBV7-6; j_call: TRBJ1-1; d_call: TRBD1; clone_size: many; cdr3_nt: TGTGCCAGCAGCGACAGGGTTTACACTGAAGCTTTCTTT; cdr3_aa: CASSDRVYTEAFF
v_call: TRBV19; j_call: TRBJ2-1; d_call: TRBD1; clone_size: .; cdr3_nt: TGTGCCACGGGACAGGGTTTCTCCTACAATGAGCAGTTCTTC; cdr3_aa: CATGQGFSYNEQFF
v_call: TRBV25-1; j_call: TRBJ1-4; d_call: TRBD1; clone_size: .; cdr3_nt: TGTGCCAGCAGTGAATTGGGGGACAGACTTAATGAAAAACTGTTTTTT; cdr3_aa: CASSELGDRLNEKLFF
v_call: TRBV14; j_call: TRBJ2-1; d_call: TRBD2; clone_size: .; cdr3_nt: TGTGCCAGCAGCCAAGATCGAGGAGCGGGGGGGCTCAATGAGCAGTTCTTC; cdr3_aa: CASSQDRGAGGLNEQFF
v_call: TRBV18; j_call: TRBJ2-2; d_call: .; clone_size: .; cdr3_nt: TGTGCCAGCTCACCAACGCATCCGTATAAGCGGTTGAACACCGGGGAGCTGTTTTTT; cdr3_aa: CASSPTHPYKRLNTGELFF
v_call: TRBV6-5; j_call: TRBJ1-1; d_call: .; clone_size: once; cdr3_nt: TGTGCCAGCAGTTACTCTGGGGGCGGGTGGACTGAAGCTTTCTTT; cdr3_aa: CASSYSGGGWTEAFF
v_call: TRBV6-5; j_call: TRBJ1-5; d_call: .; clone_size: .; cdr3_nt: TGTGCCAGTAGGACAGCAAGCTTCAATCAGCCCCAGCATTTT; cdr3_aa: CASRTASFNQPQHF
v_call: TRBV6-5; j_call: TRBJ2-5; d_call: .; clone_size: .; cdr3_nt: TGTGCCAGCAGCTGGGTTCACAGGGAAGAGACCCAGTACTTC; cdr3_aa: CASSWVHREETQYF
v_call: TRBV18; j_call: TRBJ1-1; d_call: TRBD1; clone_size: .; cdr3_nt: TGTGCCAGCGCTGGGACAGGGCCCGAAGCTTTCTTT; cdr3_aa: CASAGTGPEAFF
v_call: TRBV7-3; j_call: TRBJ2-3; d_call: .; clone_size: .; cdr3_nt: TGTGCCAGCAGCTCTCCTAGCAGCGGATCCACTAGCACAGATACGCAGTATTTT; cdr3_aa: CASSSPSSGSTSTDTQYF
v_call: TRBV6-5; j_call: TRBJ2-3; d_call: TRBD1; clone_size: .; cdr3_nt: TGTGCCAGCAGTTATGAGGGGGCAAGCTATGATACGCAGTATTTT; cdr3_aa: CASSYEGASYDTQYF
v_call: TRBV30; j_call: TRBJ1-2; d_call: .; clone_size: few; cdr3_nt: TGTGCCTGGTTCTATGGTAACTATGGCTACACCTTC; cdr3_aa: CAWFYGNYGYTF
v_call: TRBV2; j_call: TRBJ2-5; d_call: TRBD1; clone_size: few; cdr3_nt: TGTGCCAGCACCGGGGACAGGGGCGAAGAGACCCAGTACTTC; cdr3_aa: CASTGDRGEETQYF
v_call: TRBV7-2; j_call: TRBJ2-7; d_call: .; clone_size: once; cdr3_nt: TGTGCCAGCAGCTTAGCCTCAGGGAAGAGCTCCTACGAGCAGTACTTC; cdr3_aa: CASSLASGKSSYEQYF
v_call: TRBV6-2/TRBV6-3; j_call: TRBJ1-2; d_call: TRBD1; clone_size: .; cdr3_nt: TGTGCCAGCAGTGGACAGGGGGTTTATGGCTACACCTTC; cdr3_aa: CASSGQGVYGYTF
v_call: TRBV7-6; j_call: TRBJ2-3; d_call: TRBD2; clone_size: .; cdr3_nt: TGTGCCAGCAGCTTAGGTCAGCGGGGGGGCACAGATACGCAGTATTTT; cdr3_aa: CASSLGQRGGTDTQYF
v_call: TRBV5-1; j_call: TRBJ1-2; d_call: .; clone_size: .; cdr3_nt: TGCGCCAGCAGCTTACGGGGAGGATATGGCTACACCTTC; cdr3_aa: CASSLRGGYGYTF
v_call: TRBV6-1; j_call: TRBJ1-1; d_call: .; clone_size: .; cdr3_nt: TGTGCCAGCAGTGAAGCGAGGAGGTCCACTGAAGCTTTCTTT; cdr3_aa: CASSEARRSTEAFF
v_call: TRBV6-2/TRBV6-3; j_call: TRBJ2-7; d_call: .; clone_size: .; cdr3_nt: TGTGCCAGCAGTCCGGGTAGCGGCTACTACGAGCAGTACTTC; cdr3_aa: CASSPGSGYYEQYF
v_call: TRBV5-5; j_call: TRBJ1-1; d_call: TRBD1; clone_size: .; cdr3_nt: TGTGCCAGCAGCTTGACAGGGGGCGAGAACACTGAAGCTTTCTTT; cdr3_aa: CASSLTGGENTEAFF
v_call: TRBV4-1; j_call: TRBJ1-6; d_call: .; clone_size: .; cdr3_nt: TGCGCCAGCAGCCAAACAGGGACGGTCGACACCCTCCACTTT; cdr3_aa: CASSQTGTVDTLHF
v_call: TRBV5-1; j_call: TRBJ2-7; d_call: TRBD1; clone_size: few; cdr3_nt: TGCGCCAGCAGCTCCGGACAGGGTCCCTCTCGGCAGTACTTC; cdr3_aa: CASSSGQGPSRQYF